The clone carrying this T cell receptor beta chain came up a few times. Its cognate antigen is unknown. This record belongs to a study of response to subunit inactivated influenza vaccine. General study findings and limits: The authors proposed limited new T cell recruitment per seasonal influenza vaccination.

Each CDR3 protein gets one entry after TCRdb re-called the RT-PCR reads with MiXCR. The sample contains 560,000 or so distinct CDR3 sequences, approximately 7.6% of which appear only once. Trimming took 1 base from V and 1 from J, leaving 15 bases between them. The CDR3 covers 17 residues. The germline V gene has CDR1 KGHSH and CDR2 LQKENI. The receptor was derived from a man aged 50 to 75 who received an inactivated influenza vaccine. The sample consisted of PBMCs from blood, taken less than 25 months after vaccination. The gene calls are TRBV18 and TRBJ2-3; a possible D gene is TRBD2 (5 bases). CDR3: CASSPLGLAVRTDTQYF. CDR3 sequence (DNA): TGTGCCAGCTCACCACTGGGCCTAGCCGTTCGCACAGATACGCAGTATTTT. The full variable domain, completed using reference TRBV18 and TRBJ2-3, is NAGVMQNPRHLVRRRGQEARLRCSPMKGHSHVYWYRQLPEEGLKFMVYLQKENIIDESGMPKERFSAEFPKEGPSILRIQQVVRGDSAAYFCASSPLGLAVRTDTQYFGPGTRLTVL.